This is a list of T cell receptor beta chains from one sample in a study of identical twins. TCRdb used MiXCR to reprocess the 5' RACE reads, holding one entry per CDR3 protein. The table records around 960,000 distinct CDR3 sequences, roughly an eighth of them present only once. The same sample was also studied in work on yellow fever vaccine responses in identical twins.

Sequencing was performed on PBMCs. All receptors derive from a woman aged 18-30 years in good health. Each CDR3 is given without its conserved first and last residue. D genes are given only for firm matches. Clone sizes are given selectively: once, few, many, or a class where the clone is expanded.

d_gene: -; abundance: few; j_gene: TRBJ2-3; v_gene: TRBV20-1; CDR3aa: SARAELVMASTDTQY
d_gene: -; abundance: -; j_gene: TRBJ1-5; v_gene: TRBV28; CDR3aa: ASSISSVYPQH
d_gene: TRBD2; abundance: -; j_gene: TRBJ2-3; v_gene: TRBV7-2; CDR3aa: ASSPLAGGGPDTQY
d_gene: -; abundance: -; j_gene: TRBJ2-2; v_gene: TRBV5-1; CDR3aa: ASSDSGGYTGELF
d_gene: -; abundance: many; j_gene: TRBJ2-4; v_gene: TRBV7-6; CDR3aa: ASSGGAKNIQY
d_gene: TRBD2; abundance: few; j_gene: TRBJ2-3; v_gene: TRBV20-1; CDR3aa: SALLAGGPTDTQY
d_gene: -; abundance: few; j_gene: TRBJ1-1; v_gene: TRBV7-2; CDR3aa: ASSLRAQNTEAF
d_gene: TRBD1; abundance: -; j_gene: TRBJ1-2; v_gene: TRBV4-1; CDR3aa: ASSQLRDRGLNYGYT
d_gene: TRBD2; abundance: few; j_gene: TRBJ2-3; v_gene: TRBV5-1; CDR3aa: ASSSASGLTDTQY
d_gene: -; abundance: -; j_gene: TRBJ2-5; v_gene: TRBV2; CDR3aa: ATEGGGPETQY
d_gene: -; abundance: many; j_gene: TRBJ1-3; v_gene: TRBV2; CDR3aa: ASSPQGNTIY
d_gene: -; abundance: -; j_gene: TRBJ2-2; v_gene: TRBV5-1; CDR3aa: ATTSLAANTGELF
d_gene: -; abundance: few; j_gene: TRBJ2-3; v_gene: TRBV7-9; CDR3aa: ASSVTSTDTQY
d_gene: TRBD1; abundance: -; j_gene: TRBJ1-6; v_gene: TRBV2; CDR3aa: ASSGRDRDSPLH
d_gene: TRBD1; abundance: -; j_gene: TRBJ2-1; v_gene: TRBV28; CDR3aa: ASSSPGQGVNEQF
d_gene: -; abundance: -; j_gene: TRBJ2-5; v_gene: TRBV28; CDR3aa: ASSLSHRGALQETQY
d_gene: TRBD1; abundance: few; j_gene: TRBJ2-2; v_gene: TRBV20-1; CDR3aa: SARTGSNTGELF
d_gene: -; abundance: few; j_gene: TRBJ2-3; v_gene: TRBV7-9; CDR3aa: ASSLYSGRDTQY
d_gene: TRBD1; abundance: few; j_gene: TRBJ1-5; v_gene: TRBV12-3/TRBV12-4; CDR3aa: ASSYPGTGNQPQH
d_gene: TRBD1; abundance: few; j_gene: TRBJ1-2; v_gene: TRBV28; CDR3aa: ASSSRLGTGYYGYT
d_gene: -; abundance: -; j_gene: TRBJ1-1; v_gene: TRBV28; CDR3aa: ASRRDLTRSTEAF
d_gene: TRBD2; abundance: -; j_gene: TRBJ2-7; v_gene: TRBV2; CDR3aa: ASSVWEGLEQY
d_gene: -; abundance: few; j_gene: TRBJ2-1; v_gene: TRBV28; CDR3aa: ASSLLPAKNEQF
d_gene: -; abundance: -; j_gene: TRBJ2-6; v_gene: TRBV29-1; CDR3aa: SVASGSSGANVLT
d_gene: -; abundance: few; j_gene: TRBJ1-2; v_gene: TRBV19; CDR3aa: ASSRGTDANYGYT
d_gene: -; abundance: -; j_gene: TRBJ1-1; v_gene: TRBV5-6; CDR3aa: ASSSEAGMNTEAF
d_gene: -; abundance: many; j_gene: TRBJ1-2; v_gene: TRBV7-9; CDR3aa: ASSLAGQASNYGYT
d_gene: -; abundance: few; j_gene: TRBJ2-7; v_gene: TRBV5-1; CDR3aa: ASSPGWGRELTEQY
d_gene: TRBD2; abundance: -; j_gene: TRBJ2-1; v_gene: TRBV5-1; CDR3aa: ASSWTSGTYNEQF
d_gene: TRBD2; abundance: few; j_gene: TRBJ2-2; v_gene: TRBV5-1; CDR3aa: ASSLDAGGTGELF
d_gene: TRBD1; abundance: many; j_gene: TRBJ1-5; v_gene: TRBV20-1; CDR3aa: SARQGQGLVNQPQH
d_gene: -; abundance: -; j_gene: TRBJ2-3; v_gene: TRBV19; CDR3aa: ASSRGKDTDTQY
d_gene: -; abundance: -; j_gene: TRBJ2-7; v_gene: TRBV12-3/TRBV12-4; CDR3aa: ASSLGQHGEQY
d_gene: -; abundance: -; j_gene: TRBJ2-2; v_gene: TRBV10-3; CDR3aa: ASEQGRRTGELF
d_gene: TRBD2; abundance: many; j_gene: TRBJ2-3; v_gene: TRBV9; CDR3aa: ASSVGLVGDTQY
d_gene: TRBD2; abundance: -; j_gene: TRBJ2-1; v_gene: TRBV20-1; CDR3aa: SARNSELAGAHSYNEQF
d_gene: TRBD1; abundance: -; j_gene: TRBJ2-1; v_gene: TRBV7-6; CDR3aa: ASSPRGQGVSEKF
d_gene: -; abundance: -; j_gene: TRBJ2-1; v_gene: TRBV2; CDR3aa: ASRSWDEQF
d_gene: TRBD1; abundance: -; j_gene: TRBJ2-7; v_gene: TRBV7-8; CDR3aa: ASSTDRGGEQY
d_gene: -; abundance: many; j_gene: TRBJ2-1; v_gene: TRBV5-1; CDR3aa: ASSLAFNRYNEQF
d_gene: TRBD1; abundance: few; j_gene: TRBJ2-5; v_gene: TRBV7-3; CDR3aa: ASSLEPQGAKTQY
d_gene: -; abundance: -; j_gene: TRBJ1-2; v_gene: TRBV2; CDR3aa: ASSEQGLTNYGYT
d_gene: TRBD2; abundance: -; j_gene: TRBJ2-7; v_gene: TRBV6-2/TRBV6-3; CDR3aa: ASSPTGLASSYEQY
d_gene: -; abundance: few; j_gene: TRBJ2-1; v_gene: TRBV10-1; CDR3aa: ASSGGWGPGHEQF
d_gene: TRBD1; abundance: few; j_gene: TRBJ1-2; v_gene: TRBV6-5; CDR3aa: ATRGPSGYT
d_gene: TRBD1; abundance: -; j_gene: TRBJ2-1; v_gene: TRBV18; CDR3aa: ASSPTTGTGYIDEQF
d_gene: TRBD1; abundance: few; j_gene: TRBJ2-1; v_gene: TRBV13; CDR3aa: ASSWDRDNEQF
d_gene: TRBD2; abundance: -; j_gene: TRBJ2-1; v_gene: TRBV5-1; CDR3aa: ASSPPTSGTYNEQF
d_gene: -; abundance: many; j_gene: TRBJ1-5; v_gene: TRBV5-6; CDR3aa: ASSIQGGNQPQH
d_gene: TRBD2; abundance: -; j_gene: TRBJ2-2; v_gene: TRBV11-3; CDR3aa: ASSSSGRADTGELF
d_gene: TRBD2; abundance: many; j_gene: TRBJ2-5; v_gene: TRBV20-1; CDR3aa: SARGGYLETQY
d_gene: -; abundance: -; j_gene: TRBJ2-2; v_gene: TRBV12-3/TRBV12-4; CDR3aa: ASIQGPNTGELF
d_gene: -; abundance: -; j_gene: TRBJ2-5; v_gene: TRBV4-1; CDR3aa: ASSQDTSLGETQY